These 14 T cell receptor beta chains were sequenced from one sample in a study of blood T cell repertoires in COVID-19. Sequenced by immunoSEQ multiplex PCR; TCRdb stores in-frame clones only, minus some. The sample has roughly 200,000 clones; 86% are singletons. The sample taken for sequencing was PBMCs or T cells enriched from blood (not recorded which). These TCRs come from a woman under 40 who had recovered from COVID-19.

The J gene is TRBJ1-4, the V gene TRBV19; D is ambiguous. Trimming removed 7 bases at V and 9 bases at J, with 15 bases between. The germline gives CDR1 LNHDA, CDR2 SQIVND (reference sequence). The CDR3 runs to 13 residues. This CDR3 reads CASNGGGNQKLFF. The CDR3 nucleotides read TGTGCCAGTAACGGTGGCGGCAATCAAAAACTGTTTTTT.

Only one count was recorded for this clone. V gene TRBV2 combines with J gene TRBJ1-1; no clear D gene. Trimming shortened V by 2 bases and J by 0 bases, and 10 bases separated the two germline ends. CDR3 length: 15 amino acids. Per germline, CDR1 SNHLY and CDR2 FYNNEI. The CDR3, as DNA: TGTGCCAGCAGTGAAATACAGCTGTTGAACACTGAAGCTTTCTTT. Its translation: CASSEIQLLNTEAFF. The full variable domain, rest sourced from reference TRBV2 and TRBJ1-1, is EPEVTQTPSHQVTQMGQEVILRCVPISNHLYFYWYRQILGQKVEFLVSFYNNEISEKSEIFDDQFSVERPDGSNFTLKIRSTKLEDSAMYFCASSEIQLLNTEAFFGQGTRLTVV.

V usage is TRBV7-5 and J usage is TRBJ2-4; TRBD2 reflects the table's D call only, with no check against the DNA. TRBV7-5 is annotated as a pseudogene. The CDR3 consists of 16 residues. The CDR3 DNA reads TGTGCCAGAAGCTTACACCTTAGGAGCATCAAAAACATTCAGTACTTC. Its translation is CARSLHLRSIKNIQYF.

The chain carries TRBV7-8 and TRBJ1-2; 8 nucleotides agree with TRBD1. V trimming: 1 base; J trimming: 5 bases; junction bases outside the gene matches: 6. The CDR3 covers 15 residues. CDR1 and CDR2 from the germline V gene are SGHVS and FQNEAQ. The CDR3, as DNA: TGTGCCAGCAGCTTAGGGCAGGGGGCTGAGTATGGCTACACCTTC. Its translation is CASSLGQGAEYGYTF.

V and J are TRBV6-4 and TRBJ2-1; 8 positions agree with TRBD1. Trimming at V came to 7 bases and at J to 10 bases, leaving 12 bases not matched to a gene. The germline gives CDR1 MRHNA, CDR2 SNTAGT. There are 14 residues in the CDR3. CDR3: CASNLRTGSGEQFF. DNA of the CDR3: TGTGCCAGCAATCTCAGGACAGGGTCAGGGGAGCAGTTCTTC.

The chain couples TRBV2 to TRBJ1-4; perhaps TRBD1 as D (5 bases). Trimming removed 5 bases from V and 10 bases from J, with 14 bases in between. The CDR3 has 13 amino acids. Germline V gives CDR1 SNHLY, CDR2 FYNNEI. As DNA, the CDR3 is TGTGCCAGCAGTCCGGCGGGGGGACGAAAACTGTTTTTT. Its translation: CASSPAGGRKLFF. Filled out from reference TRBV2 and TRBJ1-4, the complete variable domain reads EPEVTQTPSHQVTQMGQEVILRCVPISNHLYFYWYRQILGQKVEFLVSFYNNEISEKSEIFDDQFSVERPDGSNFTLKIRSTKLEDSAMYFCASSPAGGRKLFFGSGTQLSVL.

This clone was observed a single time. The chain is built from TRBV5-1 and TRBJ2-1; TRBD2 agrees at 9 bases. CDR3 length equals 16 residues. Germline lookup yields CDR1 SGHRS and CDR2 YFSETQ. V lost 1 base to trimming and J lost 2 bases; unmatched junction nucleotides: 4. The CDR3 loop reads CASSLRAGGTYNEQFF. In DNA, the CDR3 is TGCGCCAGCAGCTTGCGGGCGGGAGGGACCTACAATGAGCAGTTCTTC.

This chain's CDR3 is CASSSTGQGTYDSPLHF. The CDR3 nucleotides read TGTGCCAGCAGTTCAACGGGACAGGGAACATATGATTCACCCCTCCACTTT. The rearrangement links TRBV27 to TRBJ1-6; 9 bases fit TRBD1. V shed 4 bases, J shed 8 bases, and the junction held 12 bases outside the gene matches. From germline, CDR1 is MNHEY and CDR2 SMNVEV (reference sequence). CDR3 length: 17 amino acids.

The genes are TRBV6-5 and TRBJ2-1; 12 positions agree with TRBD2. With V trimmed by 4 bases and J by 5 bases, 3 bases remained unmatched. The CDR3 is 15 amino acids. The germline gives CDR1 MNHEY, CDR2 SVGAGI. The CDR3 loop reads CASSLLAGGNNEQFF. The CDR3 nucleotides are TGTGCCAGCAGTTTACTAGCGGGAGGTAACAATGAGCAGTTCTTC.

The rearrangement uses TRBV2 and TRBJ2-1, with 8 bases fitting TRBD2. With V trimmed by 6 bases and J by 0 bases, 16 bases remained unmatched. Germline V gene lookup returns CDR1 SNHLY and CDR2 FYNNEI. The CDR3 runs 19 residues. The CDR3 region is CASSPTWASGSSSYNEQFF. Here the CDR3 DNA reads TGTGCCAGCAGCCCGACCTGGGCTAGCGGGTCGAGCTCCTACAATGAGCAGTTCTTC.

This clone is a singleton in its sample. The chain has TRBV10-1 and TRBJ2-7; D is perhaps TRBD1 (5 bases). The CDR3 loop spans 13 amino acids. V lost 6 bases and J lost 4, with 13 bases in between. The germline V gene encodes CDR1 WNHNN and CDR2 SYGVQD (reference sequence). CDR3 sequence reads: CASSDLSGYEQYF. CDR3 DNA: TGCGCCAGCAGCGATCTATCAGGGTACGAGCAGTACTTC.

V and J are TRBV9 and TRBJ1-2; the D gene is possibly TRBD1 (5 bases). The germline CDR1 and CDR2 sequences are SGDLS and YYNGEE. The ends were cut back, 3 bases at V and 1 base at J, with 16 bases in the middle. The CDR3 consists of 16 residues. The CDR3 DNA reads as TGTGCCAGCAGCGCAACCTCTCGGGGGGTTAACTATGGCTACACCTTC. This gives the protein CASSATSRGVNYGYTF. The variable domain in full, with the rest retrieved from reference TRBV9 and TRBJ1-2, is DSGVTQTPKHLITATGQRVTLRCSPRSGDLSVYWYQQSLDQGLQFLIQYYNGEERAKGNILERFSAQQFPDLHSELNLSSLELGDSALYFCASSATSRGVNYGYTFGSGTRLTVV.

This clone came up a few times. CDR3 region: CASSLGTGNLYNSPLHF. DNA for the CDR3: TGCGCCAGCAGCTTGGGTACAGGAAACCTTTATAATTCACCCCTCCACTTT. The chain combines TRBV5-1 with TRBJ1-6, with D perhaps matching TRBD1 (5 bases). The germline gives CDR1 SGHRS, CDR2 YFSETQ. This CDR3 is 17 amino acids long. Trimming removed 0 bases from V and 4 bases from J, with 14 bases in between.

V is TRBV3-1 (or the pseudogene TRBV3-2) and J is TRBJ2-5, with D maybe TRBD1 (6 bases). Germline values: CDR1 LGHDT, CDR2 YNNKEL (reference sequence). The V end lost 3 bases, the J end lost 5 bases, and 16 bases lay between the germline ends. The CDR3 has 15 amino acids. This chain's CDR3 is CASSHPYTGSETQYF. The CDR3 bases are TGTGCCAGCAGCCACCCATACACAGGGTCTGAGACCCAGTACTTC.